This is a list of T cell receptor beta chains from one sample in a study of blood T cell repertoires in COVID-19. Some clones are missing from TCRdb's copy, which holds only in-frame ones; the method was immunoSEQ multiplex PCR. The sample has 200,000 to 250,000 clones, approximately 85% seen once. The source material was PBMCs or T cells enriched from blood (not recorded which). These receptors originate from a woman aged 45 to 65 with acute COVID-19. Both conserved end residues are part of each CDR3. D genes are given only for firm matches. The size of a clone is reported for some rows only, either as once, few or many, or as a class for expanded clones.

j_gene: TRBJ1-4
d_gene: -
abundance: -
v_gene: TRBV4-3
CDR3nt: TGCGCCAGCAGCCTCAACAGGGTAACTAATGAAAAACTGTTTTTT
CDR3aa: CASSLNRVTNEKLFF

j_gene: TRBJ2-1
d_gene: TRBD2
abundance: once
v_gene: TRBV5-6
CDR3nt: TGTGCCAGCAGCTCCCCCCGACTAGCGGGGTCTTACAATGAGCAGTTCTTC
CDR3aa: CASSSPRLAGSYNEQFF

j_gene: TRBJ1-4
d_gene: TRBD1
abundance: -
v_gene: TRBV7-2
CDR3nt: TGTGCCAGCAGCTTGCGGGGGACAGGGGATGAAAAACTGTTTTTT
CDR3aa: CASSLRGTGDEKLFF

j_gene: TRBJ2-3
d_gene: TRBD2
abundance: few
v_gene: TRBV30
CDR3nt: TGTGCCTGGAGTGACCGCGGGGGGGCCACAGATACGCAGTATTTT
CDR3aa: CAWSDRGGATDTQYF

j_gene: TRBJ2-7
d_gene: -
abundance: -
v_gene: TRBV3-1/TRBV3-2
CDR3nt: TGTGCCAGCAGCCAAGATCCTCGCGGGGCGCTCAGCTACGAGCAGTACTTC
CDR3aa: CASSQDPRGALSYEQYF

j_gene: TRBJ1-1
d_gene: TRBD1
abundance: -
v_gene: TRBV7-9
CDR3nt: TGTGCCAGCAGCCCCTGGGACAGGCCGAACACTGAAGCTTTCTTT
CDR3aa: CASSPWDRPNTEAFF

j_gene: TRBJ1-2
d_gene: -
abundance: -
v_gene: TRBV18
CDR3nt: TGTGCCAGCTCACCAGTTTCCGAGGGTCGGCGAAATGGCTACACCTTC
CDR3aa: CASSPVSEGRRNGYTF

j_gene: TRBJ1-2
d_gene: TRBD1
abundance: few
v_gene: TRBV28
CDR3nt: TGTGCCAGCATCCCCCGGGGGACAGAGGAAGGCTACACCTTC
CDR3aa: CASIPRGTEEGYTF

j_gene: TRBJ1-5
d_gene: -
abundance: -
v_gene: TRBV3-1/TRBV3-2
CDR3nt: TGTGCCAGCAGCCAAGGCGTCGGGACAAGGAATCAGCCCCAGCATTTT
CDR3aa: CASSQGVGTRNQPQHF

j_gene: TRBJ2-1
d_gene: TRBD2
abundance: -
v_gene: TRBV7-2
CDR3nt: TGTGCCAGCAGCTTAGGACTAGCGTACTACAATGAGCAGTTCTTC
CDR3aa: CASSLGLAYYNEQFF